This T cell receptor (beta chain) came from a study of cytomegalovirus exposure and HLA in healthy donors. PCR amplification relied on 60 Vbeta primers (plus 13 Jbeta primers). Here immunoSEQ multiplex PCR was the method, and the copy in TCRdb shows in-frame clones only, minus some. Here the sample spans about 150,000 clones, approximately 86% being singletons. About this clone: Its antigen is not identified.

Study-level points and caveats: What TCR beta sequences reportedly achieved was accurate prediction of HLA-A and HLA-B alleles in most subjects.

What was sequenced was PBMCs. The clonotype comes from a woman aged 50 to 65 in good health and CMV-seropositive.

The CDR3 nucleotides are TGTGCCAGCAGCCTATCGATTGGCTACGAGCAGTACTTC. It is translated as CASSLSIGYEQYF. The rearrangement joins TRBV5-6 to TRBJ2-7, with D unresolved. The germline gives CDR1 SGHDT, CDR2 YYEEEE. V was shortened by 4 bases and J by 3 bases, with 11 bases between the two germline ends. This CDR3 region has 13 residues.